These 11 T cell receptor beta chains originate from one sample sequenced in a study of cytomegalovirus exposure and HLA in healthy donors (TCRdb year 2017). Preparation of the library involved the immunoSEQ multiplex PCR assay. A mixture of 60 forward primers for TCR Vbeta segments and 13 reverse primers for TCR Jbeta segments was used in the multiplex PCR. TCRdb mirrors the immuneACCESS table, restricted to in-frame sequences. Some clones are absent from its copies; in checked studies, under half trace to an unresolved V gene, and the reason for the others is unknown. The sample table records around 100,000 clones; less than 80% of these occur just once. The ten largest clones take up 3.1% of the sample. The sequencing sample was made of PBMCs. The receptor source for this set is a middle-aged woman in good health and CMV-seronegative.

About this clone: Germline and junction disagree at one end, which may indicate a read error. This chain's CDR3 is CSSSSLQGLRGTGELFF. The DNA for the CDR3 is TGTTCCAGCAGCTCCTTACAGGGTTTAAGGGGCACCGGGGAGCTGTTTTTT. V is TRBV7-9 and J is TRBJ2-2; D might be TRBD1 (6 bases). Germline values: CDR1 SEHNR, CDR2 FQNEAQ (reference sequence). This CDR3 is 17 amino acids long.

This rearrangement joins TRBV19 to TRBJ2-7; a weak D match, TRBD1 (6 bases). Germline V gives CDR1 LNHDA, CDR2 SQIVND (reference sequence). Trimming shortened V by 4 bases and J by 1 base, and 11 bases separated the two germline ends. The CDR3 runs 14 residues. The DNA of the CDR3 is TGTGCCAGTAGTAGCACAGGGAGTTCCTACGAGCAGTACTTC. Amino acid sequence: CASSSTGSSYEQYF. The full variable domain, completed using reference TRBV19 and TRBJ2-7, is DGGITQSPKYLFRKEGQNVTLSCEQNLNHDAMYWYRQDPGQGLRLIYYSQIVNDFQKGDIAEGYSVSREKKESFPLTVTSAQKNPTAFYLCASSSTGSSYEQYFGPGTRLTVT.

The V gene is TRBV28, the J gene TRBJ2-5; maybe TRBD1 (5 bases). The J call may not be correct, given that the DNA end is closer to TRBJ2-7. This CDR3 has 15 amino acids. Per the germline V gene, CDR1 is MDHEN and CDR2 is SYDVKM. The CDR3 spells CASIGARAASYEQYF. In nucleotides, the CDR3 is TGTGCCAGCATTGGCGCCAGGGCAGCCTCCTACGAGCAGTACTTC.

This clone appeared once. The chain recombines TRBV28 with TRBJ2-7, with 8 nucleotides matching TRBD2. CDR1 MDHEN and CDR2 SYDVKM come from the germline V gene. The CDR3 spans 15 residues. V dropped 3 bases and J dropped 4; count of bases not matched to a gene: 8. The CDR3 sequence: CASSLRSGGIYEQYF. In nucleotides, the CDR3 is TGTGCCAGCAGTTTGAGGAGCGGGGGAATTTACGAGCAGTACTTC.

The chain uses TRBV7-2 and TRBJ2-6, with D maybe TRBD1 (6 bases). V lost 5 bases and J 0 bases, leaving 8 bases between the germline ends. CDR3 length: 15 amino acids. Germline V gene data show CDR1 as SGHTA and CDR2 as FQGNSA. The CDR3 DNA reads TGTGCCAGCAGCCCCAGGGGCTCTGGGGCCAACGTCCTGACTTTC. Encoded protein: CASSPRGSGANVLTF.

The chain uses TRBV16 and TRBJ2-2, with TRBD2 matching over 9 bases. This CDR3 is 18 amino acids long. J gave up 6 bases and V 2 bases, and 13 bases lay outside the gene matches. CDR1 is KGHSY and CDR2 is FQNENV in the germline V gene. The CDR3: CASSQEQTREGRAGELFF. The CDR3 region has the DNA TGTGCCAGCAGCCAAGAACAAACGCGGGAGGGCCGCGCCGGGGAGCTGTTTTTT.

This sequence joins TRBV7-2 and TRBJ2-7; perhaps TRBD1 as D (5 bases). Trimming left V 3 bases short and J 0 bases short, with 9 bases between. This CDR3 has 14 residues. Germline V lookup: CDR1 SGHTA, CDR2 FQGNSA. The CDR3 nucleotides read TGTGCCAGCAGCTTTCGACAGAGCTCCTACGAGCAGTACTTC. Translated, it gives CASSFRQSSYEQYF.

J is TRBJ2-5 and V is TRBV6-1; 7 positions match TRBD1. Looked up from germline, CDR1 is MNHNS and CDR2 is SASEGT. V trimming: 6 bases; J trimming: 4 bases; junction bases outside the gene matches: 5. CDR3 size: 13 residues. The CDR3 reads CASRRQGLETQYF. The CDR3 DNA is TGTGCCAGCAGGAGACAGGGCTTAGAGACCCAGTACTTC.

The chain is built from TRBV10-3 and TRBJ1-2; D unresolved. Trimming pared 2 bases from V and 2 bases from J, leaving 12 bases between. Germline loops: CDR1 ENHRY, CDR2 SYGVKD. The CDR3 sequence is 15 residues long. DNA of the CDR3: TGTGCCATCAGTGAGGGGAGTTCACCGAACTATGGCTACACCTTC. Its protein is CAISEGSSPNYGYTF.

V gene TRBV19 combines with J gene TRBJ1-1; possibly TRBD1 for D (5 bases). Trimming took 3 bases from V and 11 from J, leaving 13 bases between them. This CDR3 contains 12 residues. Germline assignment: CDR1 LNHDA and CDR2 SQIVND (reference sequence). The CDR3 sequence is CASSMIEGRAFF. DNA for the CDR3: TGTGCCAGTAGTATGATCGAGGGGAGGGCTTTCTTT.

The J gene is TRBJ2-1, the V gene TRBV7-8, with 13 bases identical to TRBD2. This CDR3 has 16 residues. V trimming: 5 bases; J trimming: 9 bases; junction bases outside the gene matches: 10. Germline lookup yields CDR1 SGHVS and CDR2 FQNEAQ. CDR3 nucleotide sequence: TGTGCCAGCAGCCAACGGACTAGCGGGAGTGGGGCTGAGCAGTTCTTC. Translation gives CASSQRTSGSGAEQFF.